Each of the 8 T cell receptor beta chains below was sequenced from the same sample in a study of T-cell memory formation after mild COVID-19. TCRdb reprocessed the 5' RACE reads with MiXCR, giving one entry per CDR3 protein. The sample yields some 150,000 distinct CDR3 sequences, about 23% seen once. Sequences were obtained from PBMCs or a T cell subset sorted from them (not recorded which). These receptors all come from an adult woman who had mild COVID-19 (a few samples of this study predate the infection). Cell type and time point are not known.

A few counts support this clonotype. The chain recombines TRBV6-2 or TRBV6-3 with TRBJ2-3; 7 nucleotides match TRBD1. Per the germline V gene, CDR1 is MNHEY and CDR2 is SVGEGT. The CDR3 has 14 residues. With 6 bases clipped from V and 4 bases from J, the junction kept 7 bases outside the gene matches. The CDR3 reads CASSKVGQPDTQYF. The DNA of the CDR3 is TGTGCCAGCAGCAAAGTGGGACAGCCAGATACGCAGTATTTT.

The chain has TRBV2 and TRBJ1-1, with D tentatively TRBD1 (5 bases). Trimming took 7 bases from V and 1 from J, leaving 13 bases between them. The CDR3 is 14 residues long. Germline CDR1 is SNHLY and CDR2 is FYNNEI. Here the CDR3 DNA reads TGTGCCAGCAAGGTCGGCGGGGGGAACACTGAAGCTTTCTTT. Amino acid sequence: CASKVGGGNTEAFF. Based on the CDR3 plus reference TRBV2 and TRBJ1-1, the full variable domain is EPEVTQTPSHQVTQMGQEVILRCVPISNHLYFYWYRQILGQKVEFLVSFYNNEISEKSEIFDDQFSVERPDGSNFTLKIRSTKLEDSAMYFCASKVGGGNTEAFFGQGTRLTVV.

This rearrangement joins TRBV15 to TRBJ2-5, with a possible D match to TRBD1 (6 bases). From germline, CDR1 is LNHNV and CDR2 YYDKDF (reference sequence). CDR3 length: 13 residues. Trimming took off 6 bases at V and 2 bases at J, with 10 bases between the two ends. The CDR3 DNA reads TGTGCCACCAGACCGGACAGTCAAGAGACCCAGTACTTC. As protein: CATRPDSQETQYF.

The chain recombines TRBV20-1 with TRBJ2-7, with D perhaps TRBD2 (5 bases). The germline V gene encodes CDR1 DFQATT and CDR2 SNEGSKA (reference sequence). The CDR3 loop spans 11 amino acids. Trimming took off 5 bases at V and 7 bases at J, with 12 bases between the two ends. Here the CDR3 reads CSALRTGEQYF. The CDR3 coding sequence is TGCAGTGCTCTACGGACGGGGGAGCAGTACTTC.

This clonotype was recorded a few times. The chain carries TRBV3-1 and TRBJ1-2, with D unclear. The CDR3 is 16 amino acids. Germline V gene data show CDR1 as LGHDT and CDR2 as YNNKEL (reference sequence). Trimming took off 0 bases at V and 0 bases at J, with 11 bases between the two ends. The CDR3 DNA is TGTGCCAGCAGCCAAGATCTCGTGGAGGCTAACTATGGCTACACCTTC. Amino acid sequence: CASSQDLVEANYGYTF.

V and J are TRBV6-5 and TRBJ1-2, with D possibly matching TRBD1 (6 bases). The V end was cut by 4 bases, the J end by 4 bases, with 10 bases between. The CDR3 is 13 amino acids. Germline V lookup: CDR1 MNHEY, CDR2 SVGAGI. The CDR3 here is CASSSTGSYGYTF. For the CDR3, the DNA is TGTGCCAGCAGTTCTACAGGGAGCTATGGCTACACCTTC.

This rearrangement joins TRBV27 to TRBJ2-7, with D perhaps assigned TRBD1 or TRBD2 (5 bases each). This CDR3 has 14 amino acids. Trimming left V 5 bases short and J 2 bases short, with 13 bases between. Germline CDR1 reads MNHEY; CDR2 reads SMNVEV (reference sequence). Written as DNA, the CDR3 is TGTGCCAGCAGTCTCGGGACGGAACCCTACGAGCAGTACTTC. Its translation is CASSLGTEPYEQYF.

This clonotype was detected a few times. This chain uses TRBV7-8 with TRBJ2-1, with TRBD2 matching 10 bases. There are 19 residues in the CDR3. Looked up from germline, CDR1 is SGHVS and CDR2 is FQNEAQ. Trimming cost V 2 bases and J 8 bases; bases outside gene matches: 18. CDR3 sequence reads: CASSLLLEIVSGGTDEQFF. The CDR3 bases are TGTGCCAGCAGCTTACTATTGGAGATCGTTAGCGGGGGGACGGATGAGCAGTTCTTC.